This T cell receptor beta chain is drawn from a study of blood T cell repertoires in COVID-19. The CDR3 consists of 13 residues. Germline CDR1 and CDR2: KGHSH and LQKENI. Trimming shortened V by 6 bases and J by 5 bases, and 11 bases separated the two germline ends. TCRdb keeps only in-frame clones here, not all; method: immunoSEQ multiplex PCR. Counted here are 60,000 or so clones, about 87% occurring once; the ten biggest clones make up 5.5% to 8.5%. The specimen sequenced was peripheral blood. V is TRBV18 and J is TRBJ2-1; TRBD2 is a possible D gene (7 bases). This receptor was identified in a man aged 55-75 years with active or convalescent COVID-19. In DNA form, the CDR3 reads TGTGCCAGCTCCCAGGGGACTAACAATGAGCAGTTCTTC. The encoded protein is CASSQGTNNEQFF.